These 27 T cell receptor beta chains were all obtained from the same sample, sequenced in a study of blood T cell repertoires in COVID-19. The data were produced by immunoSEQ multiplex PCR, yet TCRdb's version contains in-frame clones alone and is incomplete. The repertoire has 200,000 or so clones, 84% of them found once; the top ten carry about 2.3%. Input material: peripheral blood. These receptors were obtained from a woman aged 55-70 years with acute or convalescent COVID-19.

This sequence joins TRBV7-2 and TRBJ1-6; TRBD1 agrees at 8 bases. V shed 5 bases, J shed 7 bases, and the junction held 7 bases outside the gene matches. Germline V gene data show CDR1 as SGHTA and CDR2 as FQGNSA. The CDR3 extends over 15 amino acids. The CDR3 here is CASSPPTGGNSPLHF. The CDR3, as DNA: TGTGCCAGCAGCCCACCCACAGGGGGAAATTCACCCCTCCACTTT. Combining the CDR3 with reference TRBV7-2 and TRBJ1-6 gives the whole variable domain GAGVSQSPSNKVTEKGKDVELRCDPISGHTALYWYRQSLGQGLEFLIYFQGNSAPDKSGLPSDRFSAERTGGSVSTLTIQRTQQEDSAVYLCASSPPTGGNSPLHFGNGTRLTVT.

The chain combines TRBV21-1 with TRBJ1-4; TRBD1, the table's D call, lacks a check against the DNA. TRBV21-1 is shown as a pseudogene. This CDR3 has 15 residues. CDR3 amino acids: CASSRGQYPSTARSF. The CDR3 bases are TGTGCCAGCAGCAGAGGACAGTACCCCTCGACAGCCCGAAGTTTT.

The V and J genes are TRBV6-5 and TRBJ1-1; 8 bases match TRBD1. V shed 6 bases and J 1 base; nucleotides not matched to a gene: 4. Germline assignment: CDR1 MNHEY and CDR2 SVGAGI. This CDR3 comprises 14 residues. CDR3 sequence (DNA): TGTGCCAGCAGGGCAGACAGGGGGAACACTGAAGCTTTCTTT. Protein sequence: CASRADRGNTEAFF.

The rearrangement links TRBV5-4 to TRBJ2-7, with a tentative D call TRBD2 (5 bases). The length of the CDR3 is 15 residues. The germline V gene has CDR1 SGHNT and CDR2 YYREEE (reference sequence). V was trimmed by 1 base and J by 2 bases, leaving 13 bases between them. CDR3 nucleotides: TGTGCCAGCAGCTTGAGGCAGCCCGGGGCCTACGAGCAGTACTTC. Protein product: CASSLRQPGAYEQYF.

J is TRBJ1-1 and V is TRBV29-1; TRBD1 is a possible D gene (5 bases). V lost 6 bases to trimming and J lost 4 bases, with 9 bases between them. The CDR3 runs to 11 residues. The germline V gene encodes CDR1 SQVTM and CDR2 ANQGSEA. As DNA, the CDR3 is TGCAGCGTGGGTGACAGCACTGAAGCTTTCTTT. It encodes CSVGDSTEAFF. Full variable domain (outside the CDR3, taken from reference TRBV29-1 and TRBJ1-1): SAVISQKPSRDICQRGTSLTIQCQVDSQVTMMFWYRQQPGQSLTLIATANQGSEATYESGFVIDKFPISRPNLTFSTLTVSNMSPEDSSIYLCSVGDSTEAFFGQGTRLTVV.

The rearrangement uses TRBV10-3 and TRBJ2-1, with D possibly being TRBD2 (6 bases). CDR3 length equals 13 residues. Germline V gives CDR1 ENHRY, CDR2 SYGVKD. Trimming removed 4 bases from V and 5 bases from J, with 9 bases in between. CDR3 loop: CAISGLVNNEQFF. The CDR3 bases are TGTGCCATCAGTGGACTAGTCAACAATGAGCAGTTCTTC.

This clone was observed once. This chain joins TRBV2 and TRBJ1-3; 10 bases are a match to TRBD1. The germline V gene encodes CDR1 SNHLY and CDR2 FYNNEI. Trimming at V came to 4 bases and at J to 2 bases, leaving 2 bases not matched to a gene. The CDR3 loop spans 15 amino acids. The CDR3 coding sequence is TGTGCCAGCAGTGGGGACAGGGGTCCTGGAAACACCATATATTTT. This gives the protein CASSGDRGPGNTIYF.

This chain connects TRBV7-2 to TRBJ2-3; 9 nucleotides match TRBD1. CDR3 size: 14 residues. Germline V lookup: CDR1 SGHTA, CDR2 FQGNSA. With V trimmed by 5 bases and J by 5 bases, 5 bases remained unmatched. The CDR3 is CASSTTGGEDTQYF. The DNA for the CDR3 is TGTGCCAGCAGCACAACAGGGGGCGAAGATACGCAGTATTTT.

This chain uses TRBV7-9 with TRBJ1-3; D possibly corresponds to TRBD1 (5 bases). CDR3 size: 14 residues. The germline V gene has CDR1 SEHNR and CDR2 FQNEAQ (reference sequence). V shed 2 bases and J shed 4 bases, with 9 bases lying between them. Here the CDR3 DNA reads TGTGCCAGCAGCTTAAAGGGGTACGGAAACACCATATATTTT. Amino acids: CASSLKGYGNTIYF.

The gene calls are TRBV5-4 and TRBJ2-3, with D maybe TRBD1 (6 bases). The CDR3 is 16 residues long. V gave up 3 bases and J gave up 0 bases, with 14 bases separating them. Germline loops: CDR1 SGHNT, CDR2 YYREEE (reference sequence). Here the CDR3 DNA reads TGTGCCAGCAGCTCCCCACAGGGATCTAGCACAGATACGCAGTATTTT. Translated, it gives CASSSPQGSSTDTQYF.

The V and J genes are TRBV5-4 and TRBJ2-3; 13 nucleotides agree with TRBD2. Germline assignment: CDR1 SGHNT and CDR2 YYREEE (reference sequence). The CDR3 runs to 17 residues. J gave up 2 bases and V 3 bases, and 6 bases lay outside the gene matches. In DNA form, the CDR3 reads TGTGCCAGCAGCTCCGGACTAGCGGGGGCCCACACAGATACGCAGTATTTT. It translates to CASSSGLAGAHTDTQYF.

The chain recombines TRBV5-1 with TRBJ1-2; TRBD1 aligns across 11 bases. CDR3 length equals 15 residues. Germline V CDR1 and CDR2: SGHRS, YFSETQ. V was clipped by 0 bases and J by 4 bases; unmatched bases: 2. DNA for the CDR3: TGCGCCAGCAGCTTGGGGACAGGGGGCGTCTATGGCTACACCTTC. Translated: CASSLGTGGVYGYTF.

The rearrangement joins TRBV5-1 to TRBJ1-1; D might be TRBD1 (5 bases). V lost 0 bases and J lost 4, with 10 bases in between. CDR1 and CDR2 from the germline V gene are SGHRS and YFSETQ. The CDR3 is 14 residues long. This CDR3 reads CASSLGGTLTEAFF. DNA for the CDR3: TGCGCCAGCAGCTTGGGGGGCACGCTCACTGAAGCTTTCTTT. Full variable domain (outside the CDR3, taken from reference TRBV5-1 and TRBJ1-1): KAGVTQTPRYLIKTRGQQVTLSCSPISGHRSVSWYQQTPGQGLQFLFEYFSETQRNKGNFPGRFSGRQFSNSRSEMNVSTLELGDSALYLCASSLGGTLTEAFFGQGTRLTVV.

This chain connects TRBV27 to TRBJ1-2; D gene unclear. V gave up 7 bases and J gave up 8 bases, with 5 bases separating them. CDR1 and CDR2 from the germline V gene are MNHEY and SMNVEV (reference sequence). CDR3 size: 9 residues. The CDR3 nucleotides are TGTGCCAGCAAGGAGGGCTACACCTTC. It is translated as CASKEGYTF.

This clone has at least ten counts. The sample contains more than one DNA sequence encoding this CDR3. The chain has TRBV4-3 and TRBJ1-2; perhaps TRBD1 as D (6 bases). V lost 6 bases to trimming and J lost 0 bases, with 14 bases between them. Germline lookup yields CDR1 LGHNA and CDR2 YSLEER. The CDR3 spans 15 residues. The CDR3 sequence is CASSPATGTNYGYTF. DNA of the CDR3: TGCGCCAGCAGTCCAGCCACAGGGACTAACTATGGCTACACCTTC.

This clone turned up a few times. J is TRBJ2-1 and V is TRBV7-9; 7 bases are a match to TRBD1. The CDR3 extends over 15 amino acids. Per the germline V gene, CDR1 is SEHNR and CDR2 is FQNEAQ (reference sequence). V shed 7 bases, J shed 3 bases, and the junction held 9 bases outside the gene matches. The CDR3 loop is CASTNSDRDYNEQFF. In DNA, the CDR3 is TGTGCCAGCACAAACTCTGACAGGGACTACAATGAGCAGTTCTTC.

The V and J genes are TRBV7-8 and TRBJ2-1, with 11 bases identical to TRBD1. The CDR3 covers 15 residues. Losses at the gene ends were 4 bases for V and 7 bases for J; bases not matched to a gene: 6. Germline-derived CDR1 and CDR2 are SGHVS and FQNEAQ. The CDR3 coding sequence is TGTGCCAGCAGCTCCGGACAGGGGGCGCCTAATGAGCAGTTCTTC. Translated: CASSSGQGAPNEQFF.

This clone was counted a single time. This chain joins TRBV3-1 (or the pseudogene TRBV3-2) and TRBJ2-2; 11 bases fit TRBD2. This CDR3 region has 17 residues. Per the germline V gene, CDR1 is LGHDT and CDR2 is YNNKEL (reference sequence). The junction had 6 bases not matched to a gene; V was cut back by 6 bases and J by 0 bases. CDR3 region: CASRKGLAASNTGELFF. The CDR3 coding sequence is TGTGCCAGCAGAAAGGGACTAGCGGCTTCGAACACCGGGGAGCTGTTTTTT.

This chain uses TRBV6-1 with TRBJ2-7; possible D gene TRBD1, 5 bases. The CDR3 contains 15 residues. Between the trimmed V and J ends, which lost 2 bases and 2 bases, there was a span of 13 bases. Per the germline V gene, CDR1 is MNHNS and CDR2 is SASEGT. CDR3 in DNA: TGTGCCAGCAGTGAACTGGGCAGGGTCACCTACGAGCAGTACTTC. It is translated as CASSELGRVTYEQYF.

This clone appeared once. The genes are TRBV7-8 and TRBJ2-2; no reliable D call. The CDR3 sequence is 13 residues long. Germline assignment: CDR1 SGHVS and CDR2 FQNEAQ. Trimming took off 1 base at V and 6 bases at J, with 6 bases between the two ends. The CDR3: CASSLVESGELFF. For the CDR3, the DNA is TGTGCCAGCAGCTTAGTGGAGTCCGGGGAGCTGTTTTTT. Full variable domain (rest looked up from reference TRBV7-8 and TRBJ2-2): GAGVSQSPRYKVAKRGQDVALRCDPISGHVSLFWYQQALGQGPEFLTYFQNEAQLDKSGLPSDRFFAERPEGSVSTLKIQRTQQEDSAVYLCASSLVESGELFFGEGSRLTVL.

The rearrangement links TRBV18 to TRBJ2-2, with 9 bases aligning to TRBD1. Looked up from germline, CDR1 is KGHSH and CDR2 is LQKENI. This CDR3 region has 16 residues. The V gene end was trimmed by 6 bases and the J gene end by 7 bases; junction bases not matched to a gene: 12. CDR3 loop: CASSPTGTGYNGELFF. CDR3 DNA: TGTGCCAGCTCGCCGACCGGGACAGGGTATAACGGGGAGCTGTTTTTT.

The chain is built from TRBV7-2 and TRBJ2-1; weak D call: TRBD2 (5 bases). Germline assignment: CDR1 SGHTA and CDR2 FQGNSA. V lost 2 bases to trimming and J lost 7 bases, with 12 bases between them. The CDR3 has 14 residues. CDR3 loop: CASSLYGVGNEQFF. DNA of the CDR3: TGTGCCAGCAGCTTATACGGGGTGGGGAATGAGCAGTTCTTC.

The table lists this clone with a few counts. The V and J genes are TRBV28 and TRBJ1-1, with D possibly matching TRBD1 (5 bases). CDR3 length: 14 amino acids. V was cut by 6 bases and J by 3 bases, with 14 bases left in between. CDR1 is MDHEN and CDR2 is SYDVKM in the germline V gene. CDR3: CASSNLLGDTEAFF. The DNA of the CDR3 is TGTGCCAGCAGCAATCTATTAGGGGACACTGAAGCTTTCTTT.

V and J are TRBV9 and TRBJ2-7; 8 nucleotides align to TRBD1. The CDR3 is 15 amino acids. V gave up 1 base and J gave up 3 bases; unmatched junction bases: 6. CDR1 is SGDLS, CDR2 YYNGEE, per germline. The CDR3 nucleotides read TGTGCCAGCAGCGTAACTACAGGGGGAAACTACGAGCAGTACTTC. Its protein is CASSVTTGGNYEQYF.

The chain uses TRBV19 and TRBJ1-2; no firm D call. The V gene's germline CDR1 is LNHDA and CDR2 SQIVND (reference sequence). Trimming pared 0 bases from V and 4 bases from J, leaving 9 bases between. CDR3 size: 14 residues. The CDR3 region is CASSIDRWSYGYTF. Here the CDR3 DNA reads TGTGCCAGTAGTATAGATCGCTGGAGCTATGGCTACACCTTC.

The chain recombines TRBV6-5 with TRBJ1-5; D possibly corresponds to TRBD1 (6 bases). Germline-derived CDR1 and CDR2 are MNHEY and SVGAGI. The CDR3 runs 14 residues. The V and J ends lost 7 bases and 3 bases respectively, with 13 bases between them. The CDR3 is CASKPTGPNQPQHF. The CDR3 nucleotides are TGTGCCAGCAAGCCTACAGGGCCCAATCAGCCCCAGCATTTT.

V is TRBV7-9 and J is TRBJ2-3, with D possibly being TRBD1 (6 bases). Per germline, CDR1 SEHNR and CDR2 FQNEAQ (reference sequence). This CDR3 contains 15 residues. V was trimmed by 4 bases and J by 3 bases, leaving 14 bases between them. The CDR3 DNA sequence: TGTGCCAGCAGCTCTAACAGGGTAGCTACAGATACGCAGTATTTT. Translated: CASSSNRVATDTQYF.